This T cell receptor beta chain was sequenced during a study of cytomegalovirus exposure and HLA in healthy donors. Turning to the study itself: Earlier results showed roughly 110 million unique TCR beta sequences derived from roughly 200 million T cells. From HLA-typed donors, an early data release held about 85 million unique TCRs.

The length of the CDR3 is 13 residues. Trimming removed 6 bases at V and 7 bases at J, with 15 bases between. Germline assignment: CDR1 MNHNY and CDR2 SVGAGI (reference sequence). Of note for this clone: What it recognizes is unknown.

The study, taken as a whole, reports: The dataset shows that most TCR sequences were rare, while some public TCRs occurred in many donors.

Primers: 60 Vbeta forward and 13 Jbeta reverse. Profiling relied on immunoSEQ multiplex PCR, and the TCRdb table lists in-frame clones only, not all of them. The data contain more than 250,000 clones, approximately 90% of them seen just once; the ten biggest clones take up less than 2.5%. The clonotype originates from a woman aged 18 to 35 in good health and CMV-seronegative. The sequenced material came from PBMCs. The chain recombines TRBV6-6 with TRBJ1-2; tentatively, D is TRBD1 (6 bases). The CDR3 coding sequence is TGTGCCAGCAGCCCCGGACAGCATATTGGCTACACCTTC. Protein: CASSPGQHIGYTF.